This TCR beta chain was profiled in a study of cytomegalovirus exposure and HLA in healthy donors (dated by TCRdb to 2016 to 2017). About the full investigation: An earlier analysis of 587 of the donors reported roughly 300 Gb of sequence data and around 120 million unique TCR beta sequences from 150 million to 200 million T cells. Roughly 5 DR-DQ haplotypes were handled as single units for association and clustering, since linkage in the cohort was strong. Among several hundred genotyped donors of the cohort, an average of around 250,000 unique TCR beta nucleotide sequences was sequenced per donor, of which roughly 17% were non-productive. In the later analysis, no new phenotypic data were used to find candidate immune exposures; instead, reliance was placed on TCR beta sequences and their occurrence across donors. To predict cytomegalovirus infection status, the study brought together high-throughput TCR immunosequencing, statistical association of individual TCRs with disease status, and machine learning. A later genetic analysis took genome-wide SNP genotypes for 398 of the 666 donors and used that subset as a discovery cohort. All discovery cohort repertoires had been generated using a single sequencing platform. Both class I and class II loci were covered by HLA typing, at four-digit resolution. In an earlier analysis of about 590 of the donors, high-throughput TCR beta sequencing was used to judge whether each TCR beta V gene segment behaved as functional or pseudogenic. In a later analysis, previously published TCR beta repertoires from fewer than 750 donors were re-analyzed and high-resolution HLA genotyping was added so that TCR occurrence patterns could be studied. An early release covering just under 650 HLA-typed donors comprised about 310 gigabases of sequencing data and around 80 million unique TCR sequences. The number of donors typed differed by locus, with roughly 620-630 for A, B, C, DRB1 and DQB1, around 560 for DQA1, 600 to 610 for DPA1, and 472 for DPB1. Donor age, sex, ethnicity and CMV serostatus were compiled alongside the repertoire data. Besides the first cohort of 666 subjects, a separate validation cohort made up of about 120 different subjects was used. Using immunosequencing, the study profiled T cell repertoires from fewer than 850 subjects and related those repertoires to cytomegalovirus serostatus. Of the roughly 400 genotyped donors, roughly 85% fell in the genetic ancestry cluster associated with self-reported Caucasian donors. The study aimed to test whether cataloging public T cell receptors could reveal signatures of past pathogen exposure. The investigation overall reported the following: For the cohort, immune exposure information was limited to CMV serostatus. The classifier was reported to diagnose cytomegalovirus status with high specificity and sensitivity in both the original and validation cohorts. Across donors, most TCR sequences were observed very rarely, whereas some public TCRs were present in many individuals. A later analysis found that TCR association rates varied across HLA loci, with DRB1 alleles showing the most associated TCRs and HLA-C alleles the fewest. A few of the identified cytomegalovirus-associated TCR beta chains were confirmed in vitro to be specific for cytomegalovirus antigens. Some 16 rarely observed V segments, including chromosome 9 orphons, were excluded from the earlier analysis of a few hundred of the donors because counts were too low. The authors suggested that the approach could potentially be generalized to other disease states and immunological phenotypes. The study gave a list of some 150 TCR beta chains associated with cytomegalovirus. According to a later analysis, most CMV-associated TCR beta chains appeared to be HLA-restricted, and the HLA associations seemed to be driven largely by CMV exposure. A later analysis found that HLA-associated TCR beta chains were more clonally expanded and had lower generation probabilities than equally common non-associated chains. Assigning TCR associations to individual alleles was difficult when HLA alleles, especially DR and DQ, strongly co-occurred. Because HLA typing was missing for some donors at each locus, association tests included only the typed subset. V-gene and J-gene trimming of TCR beta chains was associated with a missense DCLRE1C variant in a later genetic analysis, and the association was replicated in an independent cohort. Some IMGT-functional V segments, including TRBV6-2 and TRBV6-3, could not be distinguished by the 87-base-pair reads and were therefore excluded. Only TCR beta chains were sequenced in this cohort, and the absence of alpha or paired-chain data limited detectable features. A further reported finding was that TCR beta sequences accurately predicted the HLA-A and HLA-B alleles for most subjects in the first cohort. According to a later analysis, parvovirus B19, influenza, CMV and Epstein-Barr virus appeared linked to several top co-occurrence clusters. An earlier analysis of 450 to 750 of the donors showed that most TCR beta V segments appeared in productive rearrangements either about 87% or about 30% of the time, which broadly matched IMGT annotations. According to a later genetic analysis, donors in an Asian-associated ancestry cluster had fewer N-insertions in productive TCRs than the roughly 700-donor mean. A later analysis associated 17,000 or so TCR beta sequences with specific HLA alleles at a false discovery rate of 0.05. Correlated functional status among segregating V segments might reflect linkage disequilibrium, but an unknown experimental factor could not be ruled out. Sequencing depth was assumed to be roughly uniform across donors in the presence/absence analyses, though that assumption may not hold. The sequencing pipeline was judged likely to have produced a cluster of highly shared sequence variants as a technical artifact.

Preparation of the library involved the immunoSEQ multiplex PCR assay. For the multiplex PCR, a mixture combining 60 forward primers for TCR Vbeta segments and 13 reverse primers for TCR Jbeta segments was used. The CDR3 region of rearranged TCR beta genes was amplified from genomic DNA by a multiplex PCR assay. The amplified TCR beta libraries were sequenced on the Illumina HiSeq System as 87-base-pair reads. As for how the authors treated the data: In a later analysis, tens of millions of unique TCR beta chains were counted across the roughly 700 repertoires, and roughly 11 million of these chains were shared by at least two donors. To remove PCR and sequencing errors, raw reads were error-corrected and collapsed into unique sequences using a nearest-neighbor algorithm that merged closely related sequences. Alignment of CDR3 sequences to IMGT reference sequences was used to assign V, D and J gene segments. For a sequence to be retained, at least a six-nucleotide match to both a V gene segment and a J gene segment was required. A rearrangement was called productive if the CDR3 had no stop codons and remained in frame with V and J, and every other rearrangement was called non-productive. Following IMGT convention, CDR3 was defined as the stretch from the second conserved V-encoded cysteine to the conserved J-encoded phenylalanine. In an earlier analysis of more than 550 of the donors, sequences lacking an unambiguous match to a single V gene segment were excluded. An earlier analysis of 587 of the donors called V segments functional above 56.7% productive rearrangements and segregating when the between-donor standard deviation exceeded 5%. To diagnose cytomegalovirus status from the catalog of TCR beta chain sequences, a statistical classification framework was built. V and J gene assignment, in a later analysis, came from comparing TCR nucleotide sequences with IMGT/GENE-DB human TR gene sequences. Using the TCRdist pipeline, a later analysis assigned CDR3 sequences along with most-parsimonious VDJ recombination scenarios. In a later analysis, each TCR beta chain was defined by its CDR3 amino acid sequence together with its V-gene family, and reads without a unique V-gene family were excluded. A later analysis removed 550 to 700 highly shared, low-generation-probability nucleotide sequences to deal with suspected cross-contamination and a sequencing artifact. In a later analysis, a clonal expansion index for each public chain was calculated from normalized within-repertoire ranks of inferred template counts. Generation probabilities in a later analysis came from a VDJ recombination model fitted to out-of-frame rearrangements, and those results were checked against IGoR. In a later analysis, TCR-TCR, TCR-HLA and TCR-CMV co-occurrence was scored with hypergeometric tests, and a repertoire-size bias correction was applied to TCR pairs. In a later analysis, false discovery rates were estimated by permuting HLA or CMV assignments 20 times. In a later analysis, co-occurring TCRs were grouped using DBSCAN, with TCRdist sequence similarity added in when clustering inside HLA-allele-positive subsets. Repertoires with fewer than 30,000 or more than 120,000 public chains were left out of co-occurrence clustering, as were a handful of repertoires with anomalous nucleotide sharing. TCRdb took this table from immuneACCESS and kept in-frame rearrangements with V and J called. Such tables lack part of the clones; where checked against another copy, unresolved V genes explain under half of the gap, and the rest is unexplained. The V and J calls and clone size were taken over from that table, and D and trimming were inferred from the DNA. The sample data list 95,000 to 100,000 clones, and 75% to 80% of these were observed just once. The biggest ten clones account for 7.5% to 9% of the sample.

CDR1 and CDR2 were assigned from the germline V gene (reference sequence) as SEHNR and FQNEAQ. The CDR3 numbers 14 residues from cysteine through phenylalanine. Kept here is only the CDR3 DNA, which spans 42 bases and is read in frame from base 1. The germline ends are 13 bases apart after V is trimmed by 3 bases and J by 4 bases. Notes on this clone: This receptor's antigen is unknown. The sample holds no much larger clone one base away, and base qualities are not on file.

The cohort was made up of roughly 670 healthy bone marrow donors. At the time of sampling, all cohort members were nominally healthy, though unrecorded immune exposures were likely present. The donor was CMV seronegative and belonged to the group of 350 to 400 seronegative cohort members. A peripheral blood sample was collected from each donor, and TCR beta sequencing was performed on peripheral blood mononuclear cells. The Qiagen DNeasy Blood Extraction Kit was used to extract genomic DNA from the blood cell samples. The chain employs TRBV7-9 and TRBJ2-7; 7 matching bases give a weak D call of TRBD1. Specimen: PBMCs. This receptor was obtained from a female donor in good health and CMV-seronegative. The DNA reads as follows: TGTGCCAGCAGCTTCGACAGGGAGGTGTACGAGCAGTACTTC. It codes for CASSFDREVYEQYF. With the portions outside the CDR3 filled from the reference TRBV7-9 and TRBJ2-7 genes, the complete variable region becomes DTGVSQNPRHKITKRGQNVTFRCDPISEHNRLYWYRQTLGQGPEFLTYFQNEAQLEKSRLLSDRFSAERPKGSFSTLEIQRTEQGDSAMYLCASSFDREVYEQYFGPGTRLTVT.